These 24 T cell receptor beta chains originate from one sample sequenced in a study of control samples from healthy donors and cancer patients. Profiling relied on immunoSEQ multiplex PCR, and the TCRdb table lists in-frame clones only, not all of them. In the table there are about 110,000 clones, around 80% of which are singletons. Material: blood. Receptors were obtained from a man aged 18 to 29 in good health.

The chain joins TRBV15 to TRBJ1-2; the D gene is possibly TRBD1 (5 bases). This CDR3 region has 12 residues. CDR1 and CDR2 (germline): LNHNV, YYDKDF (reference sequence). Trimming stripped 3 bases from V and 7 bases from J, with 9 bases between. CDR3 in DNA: TGTGCCACCAGCAGTCTCGGGGGTGGCTACACCTTC. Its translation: CATSSLGGGYTF.

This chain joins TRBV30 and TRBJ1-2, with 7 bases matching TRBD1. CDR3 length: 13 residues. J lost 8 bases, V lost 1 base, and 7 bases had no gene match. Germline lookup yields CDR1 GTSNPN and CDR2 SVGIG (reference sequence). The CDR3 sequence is CAWSAKGAGGYTF. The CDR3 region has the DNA TGTGCCTGGAGTGCAAAGGGGGCGGGAGGCTACACCTTC.

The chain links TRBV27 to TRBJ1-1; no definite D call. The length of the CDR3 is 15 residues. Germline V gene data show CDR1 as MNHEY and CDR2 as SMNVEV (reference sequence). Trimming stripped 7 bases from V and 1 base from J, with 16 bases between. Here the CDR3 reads CASISLGRSNTEAFF. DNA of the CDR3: TGTGCCAGCATCTCCCTGGGCAGATCGAACACTGAAGCTTTCTTT.

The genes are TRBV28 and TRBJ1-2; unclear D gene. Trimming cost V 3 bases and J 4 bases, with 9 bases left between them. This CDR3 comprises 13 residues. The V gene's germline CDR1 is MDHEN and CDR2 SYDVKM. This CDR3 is CASSFSVSYGYTF. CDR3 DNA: TGTGCCAGCAGTTTCTCGGTTAGCTATGGCTACACCTTC.

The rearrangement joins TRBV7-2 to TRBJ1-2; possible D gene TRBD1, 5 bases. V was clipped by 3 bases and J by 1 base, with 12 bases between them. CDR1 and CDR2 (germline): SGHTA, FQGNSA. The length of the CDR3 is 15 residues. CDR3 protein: CASSLEGWGNYGYTF. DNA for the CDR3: TGTGCCAGCAGCTTGGAGGGGTGGGGTAACTATGGCTACACCTTC.

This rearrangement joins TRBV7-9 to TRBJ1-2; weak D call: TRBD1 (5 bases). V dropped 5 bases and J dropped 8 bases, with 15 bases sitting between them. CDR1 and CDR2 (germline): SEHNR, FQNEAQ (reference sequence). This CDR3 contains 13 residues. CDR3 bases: TGTGCCAGCAGCCCCCCCGGGGGGATCGGCTACACCTTC. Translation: CASSPPGGIGYTF. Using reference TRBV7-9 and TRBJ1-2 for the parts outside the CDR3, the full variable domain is DTGVSQNPRHKITKRGQNVTFRCDPISEHNRLYWYRQTLGQGPEFLTYFQNEAQLEKSRLLSDRFSAERPKGSFSTLEIQRTEQGDSAMYLCASSPPGGIGYTFGSGTRLTVV.

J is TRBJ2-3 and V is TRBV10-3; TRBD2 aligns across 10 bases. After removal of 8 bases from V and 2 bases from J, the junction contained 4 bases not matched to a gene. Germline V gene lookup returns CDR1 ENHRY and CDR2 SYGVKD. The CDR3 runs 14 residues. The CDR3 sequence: CAIGLAGDTDTQYF. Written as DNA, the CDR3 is TGTGCCATCGGCCTAGCGGGGGACACAGATACGCAGTATTTT.

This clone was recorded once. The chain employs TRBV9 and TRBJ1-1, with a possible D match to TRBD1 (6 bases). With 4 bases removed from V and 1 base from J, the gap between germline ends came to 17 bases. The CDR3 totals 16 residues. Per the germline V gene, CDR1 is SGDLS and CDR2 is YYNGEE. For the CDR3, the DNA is TGTGCCAGCAGCCCCCACCAAGACAGGCGGAACACTGAAGCTTTCTTT. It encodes CASSPHQDRRNTEAFF.

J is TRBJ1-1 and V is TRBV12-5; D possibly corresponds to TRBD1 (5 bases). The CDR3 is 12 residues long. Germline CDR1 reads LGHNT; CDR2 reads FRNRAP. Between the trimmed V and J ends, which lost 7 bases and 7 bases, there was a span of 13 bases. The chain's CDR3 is CASVRGGGEAFF. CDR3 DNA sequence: TGTGCTAGTGTTCGGGGTGGGGGTGAAGCTTTCTTT. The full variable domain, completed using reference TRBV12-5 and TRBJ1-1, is DARVTQTPRHKVTEMGQEVTMRCQPILGHNTVFWYRQTMMQGLELLAYFRNRAPLDDSGMPKDRFSAEMPDATLATLKIQPSEPRDSAVYFCASVRGGGEAFFGQGTRLTVV.

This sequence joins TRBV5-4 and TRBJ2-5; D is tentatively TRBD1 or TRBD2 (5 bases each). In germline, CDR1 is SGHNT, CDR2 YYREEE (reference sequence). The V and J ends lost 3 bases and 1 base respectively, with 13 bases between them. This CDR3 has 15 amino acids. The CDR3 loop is CASSSWDGPQETQYF. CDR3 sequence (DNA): TGTGCCAGCAGCTCCTGGGACGGCCCCCAAGAGACCCAGTACTTC. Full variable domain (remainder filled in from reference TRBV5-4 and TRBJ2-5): ETGVTQSPTHLIKTRGQQVTLRCSSQSGHNTVSWYQQALGQGPQFIFQYYREEENGRGNFPPRFSGLQFPNYSSELNVNALELDDSALYLCASSSWDGPQETQYFGPGTRLLVL.

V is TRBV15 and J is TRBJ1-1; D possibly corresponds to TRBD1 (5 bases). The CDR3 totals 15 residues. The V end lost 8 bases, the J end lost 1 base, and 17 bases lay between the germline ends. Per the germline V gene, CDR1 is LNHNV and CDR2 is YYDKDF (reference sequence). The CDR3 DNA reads TGTGCCACCGGGGCAGGTTTTATAGGGAACACTGAAGCTTTCTTT. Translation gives CATGAGFIGNTEAFF.

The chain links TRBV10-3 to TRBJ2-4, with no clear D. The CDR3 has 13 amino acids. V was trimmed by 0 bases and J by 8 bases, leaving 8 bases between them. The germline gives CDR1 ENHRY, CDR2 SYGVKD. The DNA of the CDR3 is TGTGCCATCAGTGAGTCGGCAAATGACATTCAGTACTTC. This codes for CAISESANDIQYF.

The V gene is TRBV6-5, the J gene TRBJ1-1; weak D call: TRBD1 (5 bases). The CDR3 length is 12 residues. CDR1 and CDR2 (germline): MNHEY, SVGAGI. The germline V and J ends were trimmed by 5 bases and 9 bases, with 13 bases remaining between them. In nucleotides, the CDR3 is TGTGCCAGCAGTAGGACCCAGGGTCAAGCTTTCTTT. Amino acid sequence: CASSRTQGQAFF.

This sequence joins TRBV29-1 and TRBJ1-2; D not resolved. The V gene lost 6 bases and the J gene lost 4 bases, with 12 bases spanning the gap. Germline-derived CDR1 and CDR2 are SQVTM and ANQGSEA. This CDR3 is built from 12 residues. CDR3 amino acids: CSVAGSGYGYTF. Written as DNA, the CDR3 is TGCAGCGTGGCCGGGAGTGGCTATGGCTACACCTTC.

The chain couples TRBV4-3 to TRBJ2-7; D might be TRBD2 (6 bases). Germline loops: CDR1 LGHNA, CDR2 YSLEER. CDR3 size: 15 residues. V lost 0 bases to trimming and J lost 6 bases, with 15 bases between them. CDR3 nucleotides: TGCGCCAGCAGCCAAGAAAGATGGGACTTCCGCGAGCAGTACTTC. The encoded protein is CASSQERWDFREQYF.

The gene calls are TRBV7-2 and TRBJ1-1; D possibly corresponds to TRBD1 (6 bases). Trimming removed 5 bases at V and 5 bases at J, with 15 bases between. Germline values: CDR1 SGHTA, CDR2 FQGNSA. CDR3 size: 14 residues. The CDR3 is CASSKTGPVTEAFF. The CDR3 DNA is TGTGCCAGCAGCAAGACAGGCCCCGTAACTGAAGCTTTCTTT.

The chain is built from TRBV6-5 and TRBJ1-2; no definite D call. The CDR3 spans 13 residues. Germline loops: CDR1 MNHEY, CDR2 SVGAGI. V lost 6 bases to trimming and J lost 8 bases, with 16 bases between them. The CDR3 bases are TGTGCCAGCAGGACTTCTTACGTGGAGGGCTACACCTTC. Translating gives CASRTSYVEGYTF.

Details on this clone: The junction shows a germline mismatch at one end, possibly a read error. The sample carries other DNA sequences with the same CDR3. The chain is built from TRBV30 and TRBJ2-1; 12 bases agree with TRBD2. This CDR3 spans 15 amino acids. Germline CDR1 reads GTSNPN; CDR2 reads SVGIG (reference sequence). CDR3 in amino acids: CAWRGLAGTYNEQFF. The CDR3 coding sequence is TGTGCCTGGAGAGGACTAGCGGGGACCTACAATGAACAGTTCTTC. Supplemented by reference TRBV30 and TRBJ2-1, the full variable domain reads SQTIHQWPATLVQPVGSPLSLECTVEGTSNPNLYWYRQAAGRGLQLLFYSVGIGQISSEVPQNLSASRPQDRQFILSSKKLLLSDSGFYLCAWRGLAGTYNEQFFGPGTRLTVL.

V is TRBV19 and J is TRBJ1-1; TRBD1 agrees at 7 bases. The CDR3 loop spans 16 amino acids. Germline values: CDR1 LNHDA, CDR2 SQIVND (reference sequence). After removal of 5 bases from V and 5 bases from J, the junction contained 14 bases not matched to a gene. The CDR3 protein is CASSPPGTEGRTEAFF. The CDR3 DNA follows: TGTGCCAGTAGTCCCCCCGGGACAGAAGGTAGGACTGAAGCTTTCTTT.

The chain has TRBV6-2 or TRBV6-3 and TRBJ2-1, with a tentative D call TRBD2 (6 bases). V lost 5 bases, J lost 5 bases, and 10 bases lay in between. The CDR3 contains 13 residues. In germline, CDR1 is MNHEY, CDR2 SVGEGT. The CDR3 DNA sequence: TGTGCCAGCAGTACGGACTATAACAATGAGCAGTTCTTC. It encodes CASSTDYNNEQFF.

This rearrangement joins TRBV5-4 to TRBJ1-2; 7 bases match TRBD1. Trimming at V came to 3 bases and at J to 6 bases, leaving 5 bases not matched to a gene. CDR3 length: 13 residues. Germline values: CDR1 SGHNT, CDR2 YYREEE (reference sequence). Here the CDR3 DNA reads TGTGCCAGCAGCTCTGAAACAGGGGATGGCTACACCTTC. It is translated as CASSSETGDGYTF.

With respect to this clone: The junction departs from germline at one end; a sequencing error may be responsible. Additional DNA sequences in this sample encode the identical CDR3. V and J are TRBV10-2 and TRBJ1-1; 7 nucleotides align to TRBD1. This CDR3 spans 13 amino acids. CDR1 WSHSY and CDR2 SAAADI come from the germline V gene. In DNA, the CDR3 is TGTGCCAGCAGTGAACAGACAGGGCGGGAAGCTTTCTTT. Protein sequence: CASSEQTGREAFF.

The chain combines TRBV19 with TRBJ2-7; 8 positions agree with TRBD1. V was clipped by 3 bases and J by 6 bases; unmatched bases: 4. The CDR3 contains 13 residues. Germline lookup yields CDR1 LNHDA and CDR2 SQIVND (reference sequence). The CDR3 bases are TGTGCCAGTAGTATGGGACAGGCGGGCGAGCAGTACGTC. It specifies CASSMGQAGEQYV.

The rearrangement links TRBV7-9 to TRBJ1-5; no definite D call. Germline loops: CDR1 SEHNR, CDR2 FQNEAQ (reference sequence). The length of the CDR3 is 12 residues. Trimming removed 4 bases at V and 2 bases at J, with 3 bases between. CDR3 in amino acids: CASSWGNQPQHF. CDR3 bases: TGTGCCAGCAGCTGGGGCAATCAGCCCCAGCATTTT.